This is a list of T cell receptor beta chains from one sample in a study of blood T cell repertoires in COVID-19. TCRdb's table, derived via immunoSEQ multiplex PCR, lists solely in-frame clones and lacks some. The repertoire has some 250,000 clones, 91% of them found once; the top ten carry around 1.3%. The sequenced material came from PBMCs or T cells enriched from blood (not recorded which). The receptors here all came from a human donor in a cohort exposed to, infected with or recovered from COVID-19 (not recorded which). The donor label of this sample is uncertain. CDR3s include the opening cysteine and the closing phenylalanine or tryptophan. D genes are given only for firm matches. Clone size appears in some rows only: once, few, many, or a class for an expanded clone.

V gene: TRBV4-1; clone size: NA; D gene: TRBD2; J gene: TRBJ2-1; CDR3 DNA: TGCGCCAGCAGCCCAAGCGGGGGAACCTACAATGAGCAGTTCTTC; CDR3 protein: CASSPSGGTYNEQFF
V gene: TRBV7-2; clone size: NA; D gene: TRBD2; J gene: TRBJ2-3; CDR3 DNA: TGTGCCAGCAGCCAGTGGGGCGGCGGCGGGGGAACAGATACGCAGTATTTT; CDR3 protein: CASSQWGGGGGTDTQYF
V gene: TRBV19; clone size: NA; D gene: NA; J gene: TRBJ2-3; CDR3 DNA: TGTGCCAGTAGTATATTCGGCGGGGCGTTCACAGATACGCAGTATTTT; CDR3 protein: CASSIFGGAFTDTQYF
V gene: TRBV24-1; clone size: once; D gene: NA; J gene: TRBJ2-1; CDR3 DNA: TGTGCCACCAGTGATTTCGGCCAGGGTAGAGGTGATGAGCAGTTCTTC; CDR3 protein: CATSDFGQGRGDEQFF
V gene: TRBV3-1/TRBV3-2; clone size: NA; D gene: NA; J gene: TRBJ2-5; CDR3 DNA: TGTGCCAGCAGCCAAAGCGAGACCCAGTACTTC; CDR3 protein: CASSQSETQYF
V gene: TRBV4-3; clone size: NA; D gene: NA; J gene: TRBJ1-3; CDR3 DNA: TGCGCCAGCAGCCTTCAGGCGGGGTTAGGAAACACCATATATTTT; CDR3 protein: CASSLQAGLGNTIYF
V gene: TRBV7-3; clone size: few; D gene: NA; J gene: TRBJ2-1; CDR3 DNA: TGTGCCAGCAGCTTAATGGGGGGTGAGCAGTTCTTC; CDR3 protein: CASSLMGGEQFF
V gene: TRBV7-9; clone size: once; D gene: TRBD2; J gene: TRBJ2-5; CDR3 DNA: TGTGCCAGCAGCCCTCCGACTAGCGGGGAAGAGACCCAGTACTTC; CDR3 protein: CASSPPTSGEETQYF
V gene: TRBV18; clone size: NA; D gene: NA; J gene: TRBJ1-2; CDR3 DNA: TGTGCCAGCTCCCTAGAGACTAACTATGGCTACACCTTC; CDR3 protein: CASSLETNYGYTF
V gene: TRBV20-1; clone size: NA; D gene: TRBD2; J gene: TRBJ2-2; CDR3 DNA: TGCAGTGCTAGTGCTAGCGGGGGGGCCCCCGGGGAGCTGTTTTTT; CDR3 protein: CSASASGGAPGELFF
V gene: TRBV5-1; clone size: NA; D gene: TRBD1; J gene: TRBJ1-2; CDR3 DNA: TGCGCCAGCAGATCATTCCCGGGACAGGGTATAGCTAACTATGGCTACACCTTC; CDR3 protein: CASRSFPGQGIANYGYTF
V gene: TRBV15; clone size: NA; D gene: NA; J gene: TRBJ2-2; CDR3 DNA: TGTGCCACCAGCAGAGTTCCCCCAGGGTTTCCCGGGGAGCTGTTTTTT; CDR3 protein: CATSRVPPGFPGELFF
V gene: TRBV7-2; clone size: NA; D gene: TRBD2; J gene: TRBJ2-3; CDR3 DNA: TGTGCCAGCAGCTTAATGAGTCAGAGCGGGGGAACAGATACGCAGTATTTT; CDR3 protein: CASSLMSQSGGTDTQYF
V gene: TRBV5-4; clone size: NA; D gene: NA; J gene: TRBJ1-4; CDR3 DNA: TGTGCCAGCCACCGGGGAGGGGGTAAGAATGAAAAACTGTTTTTT; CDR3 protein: CASHRGGGKNEKLFF
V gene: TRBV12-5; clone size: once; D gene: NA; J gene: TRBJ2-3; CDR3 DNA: TGTGCTAGTGGGACTAGCACAGATACGCAGTATTTT; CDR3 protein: CASGTSTDTQYF
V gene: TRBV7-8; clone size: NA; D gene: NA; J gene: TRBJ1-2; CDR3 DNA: TGTGCCAGCAGCTTCGGGCGGGGCTGGGCTCAAGCTGACTATGGCTACACCTTC; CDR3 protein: CASSFGRGWAQADYGYTF
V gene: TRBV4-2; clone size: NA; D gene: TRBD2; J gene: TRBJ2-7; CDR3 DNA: TGTGCCAGCAGCCAAAGACTAGCGGGGTCCTCCTACGAGCAGTACTTC; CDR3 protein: CASSQRLAGSSYEQYF
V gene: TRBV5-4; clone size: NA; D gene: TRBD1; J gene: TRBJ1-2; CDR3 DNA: TGTGCCAGCTTGAATCGGGGACAGGGCCTCACTAACTATGGCTACACCTTC; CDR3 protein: CASLNRGQGLTNYGYTF
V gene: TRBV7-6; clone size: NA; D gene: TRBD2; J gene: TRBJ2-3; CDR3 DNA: TGTGCCAGCAGCTTGTCTAGCGGGTTGCCAGATACGCAGTATTTT; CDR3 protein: CASSLSSGLPDTQYF
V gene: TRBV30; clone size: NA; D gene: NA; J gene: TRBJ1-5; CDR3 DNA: TGTGCCTGGAGTGTAAGACTGAATCAGCCCCAGCATTTT; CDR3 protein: CAWSVRLNQPQHF
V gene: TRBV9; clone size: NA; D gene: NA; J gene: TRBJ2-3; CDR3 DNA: TGTGCCAGCAGCGTGAGAAGCGGAGCCACAGATACGCAGTATTTT; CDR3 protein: CASSVRSGATDTQYF
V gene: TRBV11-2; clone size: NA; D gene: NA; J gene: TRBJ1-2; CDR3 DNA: TGTGCCAGCTTCCGTGTCAGGGGAGGGTTGGGCTACACCTTC; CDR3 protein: CASFRVRGGLGYTF
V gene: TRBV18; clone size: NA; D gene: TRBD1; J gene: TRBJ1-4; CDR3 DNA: TGTGCCAGCTCACGCGACAGGGGGCCGAATGAAAAACTGTTTTTT; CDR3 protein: CASSRDRGPNEKLFF
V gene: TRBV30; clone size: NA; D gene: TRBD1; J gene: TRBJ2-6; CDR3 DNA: TGTGCCTGGAATACAGGGGGCTCTGGGGCCAACGTCCTGACTTTC; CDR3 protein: CAWNTGGSGANVLTF
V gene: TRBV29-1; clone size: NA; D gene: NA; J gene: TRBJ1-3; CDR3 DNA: TGCAGCGTTGACGGGGGAAACACCATATATTTT; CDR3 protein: CSVDGGNTIYF
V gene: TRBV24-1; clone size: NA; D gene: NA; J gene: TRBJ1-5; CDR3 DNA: TGTGCCACCGCGTCAGGGGATAGCAATCAGCCCCAGCATTTT; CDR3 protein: CATASGDSNQPQHF
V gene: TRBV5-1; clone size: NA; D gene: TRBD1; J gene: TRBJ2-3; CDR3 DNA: TGCGCCAGCAGCGGGGACAGGGGAAACACAGATACGCAGTATTTT; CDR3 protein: CASSGDRGNTDTQYF
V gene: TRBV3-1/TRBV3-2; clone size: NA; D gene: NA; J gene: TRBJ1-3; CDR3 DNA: TGTGCCAGCAGCCAAGGAGAAACGCGGCATAGAGGAAACACCATATATTTT; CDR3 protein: CASSQGETRHRGNTIYF
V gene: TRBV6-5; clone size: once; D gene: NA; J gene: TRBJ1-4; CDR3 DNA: TGTGCCAGCAGGCCGGGGGGAACAACTAATGAAAAACTGTTTTTT; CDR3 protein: CASRPGGTTNEKLFF
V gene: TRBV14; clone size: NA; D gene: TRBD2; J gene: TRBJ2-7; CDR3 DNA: TGTGCCAGCAGCCTGACTAGCGGGGGCTCCTACGAGCAGTACTTC; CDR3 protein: CASSLTSGGSYEQYF
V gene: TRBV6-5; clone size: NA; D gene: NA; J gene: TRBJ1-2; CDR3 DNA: TGTGCCAGCATGGACAGCAACTATGGCTACACCTTC; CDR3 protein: CASMDSNYGYTF
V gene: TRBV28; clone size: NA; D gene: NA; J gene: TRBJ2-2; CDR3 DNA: TGTGCCAGCAGTTTGCAGGTTAAGGAGCTGTTTTTT; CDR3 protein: CASSLQVKELFF
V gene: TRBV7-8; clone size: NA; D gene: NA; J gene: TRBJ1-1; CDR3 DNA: TGTGCCAGCAGCTTCGTTTCGAACACTGAAGCTTTCTTT; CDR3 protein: CASSFVSNTEAFF
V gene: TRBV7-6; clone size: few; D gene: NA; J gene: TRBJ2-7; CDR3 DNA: TGTGCCAGCAGCTTAAATGCAGGGGAACTCGAGCAGTACTTC; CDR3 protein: CASSLNAGELEQYF
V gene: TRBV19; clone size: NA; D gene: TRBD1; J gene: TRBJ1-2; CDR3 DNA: TGTGCCAGTAGTACGCTCCTTACCACAGGGGGCGCTGATGGCTACACCTTC; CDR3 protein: CASSTLLTTGGADGYTF
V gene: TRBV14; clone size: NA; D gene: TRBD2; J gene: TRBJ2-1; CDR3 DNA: TGTGCCAGCAGCCAAGCGAGCGGGGGAGGTAATGAGCAGTTCTTC; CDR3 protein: CASSQASGGGNEQFF
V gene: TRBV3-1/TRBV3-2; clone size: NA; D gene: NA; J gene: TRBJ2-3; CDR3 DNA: TGTGCCAGCAGCCAAGTAGAGGGAGATACGCAGTATTTT; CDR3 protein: CASSQVEGDTQYF
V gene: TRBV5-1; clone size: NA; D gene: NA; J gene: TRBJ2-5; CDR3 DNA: TGCGCCAGCAGCTTAGTCCGGCGCGGGGTGGAGACCCAGTACTTC; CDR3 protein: CASSLVRRGVETQYF
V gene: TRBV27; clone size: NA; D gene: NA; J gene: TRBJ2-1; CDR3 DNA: TGTGCCAGCAGTAGTAGCAATGAGCAGTTCTTC; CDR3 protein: CASSSSNEQFF
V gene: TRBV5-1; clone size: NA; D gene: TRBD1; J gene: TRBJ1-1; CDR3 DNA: TGCGCCAGCAGCCCGCGGACAGGGCAGAACACTGAAGCTTTCTTT; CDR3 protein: CASSPRTGQNTEAFF
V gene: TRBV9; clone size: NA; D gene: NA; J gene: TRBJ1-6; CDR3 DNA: TGTGCCAGCAGCGCCTACTCTTCGGGGAGCTCCTATAATTCACCCCTCCACTTT; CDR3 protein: CASSAYSSGSSYNSPLHF
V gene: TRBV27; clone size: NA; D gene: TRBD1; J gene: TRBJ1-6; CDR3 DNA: TGTGCCAGCAGCCTACAGGGGAATAATTCACCCCTCCACTTT; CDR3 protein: CASSLQGNNSPLHF
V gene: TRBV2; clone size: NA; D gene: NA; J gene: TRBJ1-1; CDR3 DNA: TGTGCCAGCAGTGTTGGGGGCATGAACACTGAAGCTTTCTTT; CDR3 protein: CASSVGGMNTEAFF
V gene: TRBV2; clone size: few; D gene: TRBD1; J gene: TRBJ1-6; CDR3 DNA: TGTGCCAGCAAGGACAGGGGTACGAATTCACCCCTCCACTTT; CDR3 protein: CASKDRGTNSPLHF
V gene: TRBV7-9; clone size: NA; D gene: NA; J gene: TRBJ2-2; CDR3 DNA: TGTGCCAGCAGCTCAACTAGGACCAGGGAGCTGTTTTTT; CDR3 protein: CASSSTRTRELFF
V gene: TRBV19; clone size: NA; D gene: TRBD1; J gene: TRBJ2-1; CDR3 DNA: TGTGCCAGTAGTCCTGGACAGGGGCGGGTCAATGAGCAGTTCTTC; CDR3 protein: CASSPGQGRVNEQFF
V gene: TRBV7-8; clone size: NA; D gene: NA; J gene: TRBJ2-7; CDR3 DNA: TGTGCCAGCAGCCCAAGCTCATACTACGAGCAGTACTTC; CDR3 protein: CASSPSSYYEQYF
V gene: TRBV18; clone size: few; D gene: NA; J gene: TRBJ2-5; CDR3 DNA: TGTGCCAGCTCACCACCGGGGAGAGAGACCCAGTACTTC; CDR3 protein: CASSPPGRETQYF
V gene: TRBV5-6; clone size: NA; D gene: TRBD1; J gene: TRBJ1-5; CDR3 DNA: TGTGCCAGCAGCTTGAGGACAGGGGGCAATCAGCCCCAGCATTTT; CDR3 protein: CASSLRTGGNQPQHF
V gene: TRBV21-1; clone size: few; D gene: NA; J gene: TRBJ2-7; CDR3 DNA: TGTGCCAGCAGCAAAGGAGTTGGGGGACAGGGGGACTCCTACGAGCAGTACTTC; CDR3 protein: CASSKGVGGQGDSYEQYF
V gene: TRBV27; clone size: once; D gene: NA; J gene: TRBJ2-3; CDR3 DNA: TGTGCCAGCAGTCCCCCGGGTTATACGCAGTATTTT; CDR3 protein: CASSPPGYTQYF
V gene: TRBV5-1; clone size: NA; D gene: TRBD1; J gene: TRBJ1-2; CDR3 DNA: TGCGCCAGCAGCTCACGGACAGGGTATAACTATGGCTACACCTTC; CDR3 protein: CASSSRTGYNYGYTF
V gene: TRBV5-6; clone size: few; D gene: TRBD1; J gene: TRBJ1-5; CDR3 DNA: TGTGCCAGCAGCCGGACGGGACAGGGGGCTGATCAGCCCCAGCATTTT; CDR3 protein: CASSRTGQGADQPQHF
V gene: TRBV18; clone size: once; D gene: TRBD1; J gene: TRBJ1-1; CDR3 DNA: TGTGCCAGCTCGCCCGGGACAGGGAGGACGAACACTGAAGCTTTCTTT; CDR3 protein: CASSPGTGRTNTEAFF
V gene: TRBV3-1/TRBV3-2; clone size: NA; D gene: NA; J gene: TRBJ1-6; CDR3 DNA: TGTGCCAGCAGCCTGGACAGTAATTCACCCCTCCACTTT; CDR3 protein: CASSLDSNSPLHF
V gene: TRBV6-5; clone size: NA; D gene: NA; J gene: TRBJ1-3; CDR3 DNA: TGTGCCAGCAGGGGGAGTTACTCTGGAAACACCATATATTTT; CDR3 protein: CASRGSYSGNTIYF
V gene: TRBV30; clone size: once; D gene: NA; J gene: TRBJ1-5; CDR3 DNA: TGTGCCTGGAGTGTCGGCAGGGCCAATCAGCCCCAGCATTTT; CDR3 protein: CAWSVGRANQPQHF
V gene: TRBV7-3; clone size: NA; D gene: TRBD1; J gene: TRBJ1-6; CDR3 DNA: TGTGCCAGCAGCTCCCTACTGGACAGGATCAATTCACCCCTCCACTTT; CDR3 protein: CASSSLLDRINSPLHF
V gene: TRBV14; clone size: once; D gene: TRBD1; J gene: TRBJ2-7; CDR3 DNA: TGTGCCAGCAGCCCCCTGACAGGGGGCGAGTACGAGCAGTACTTC; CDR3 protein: CASSPLTGGEYEQYF